The 24 T cell receptor beta chains listed next were all sequenced from one sample in a study of blood T cells in healthy people across ages. A J-beta primer mix and a sample-barcoded 5' primer were used in a second PCR of roughly 6 to 12 cycles. Each CDR3 protein gets one entry after TCRdb re-called the 5' RACE reads with MiXCR. This table holds some 1.5 million distinct CDR3 sequences, about 42% found once. Source material: blood. The receptor source for this set is a woman between 18 and 29 years old in good health.

The J gene is TRBJ1-4, the V gene TRBV16; D unresolved. The germline gives CDR1 KGHSY, CDR2 FQNENV. V lost 0 bases to trimming and J lost 0 bases, with 8 bases between them. CDR3 length: 16 amino acids. This chain's CDR3 is CASSQSTVATNEKLFF. As DNA, the CDR3 is TGTGCCAGCAGCCAATCTACGGTTGCAACTAATGAAAAACTGTTTTTT.

The J gene is TRBJ2-5, the V gene TRBV2; D gene ambiguous. Germline V lookup: CDR1 SNHLY, CDR2 FYNNEI. The CDR3 spans 14 residues. Trimming shortened V by 5 bases and J by 6 bases, and 16 bases separated the two germline ends. The CDR3 region has the DNA TGTGCCAGCAGTAGTCTCGAACAGCGAAAGACCCAGTACTTC. The encoded protein is CASSSLEQRKTQYF.

Notes on this clonotype: A much larger clone lies one base from this, so it may be a read error. This chain joins TRBV29-1 and TRBJ2-5, with 8 bases lining up with TRBD2. The germline V gene has CDR1 SQVTM and CDR2 ANQGSEA. The CDR3 loop spans 13 amino acids. The CDR3 nucleotides read TGCAGCGTTAGCGGGAGTCCCCAAGAGACCCTGTACTTC. It is translated as CSVSGSPQETLYF. The entire variable domain, with the rest obtained from reference TRBV29-1 and TRBJ2-5, is as follows: SAVISQKPSRDICQRGTSLTIQCQVDSQVTMMFWYRQQPGQSLTLIATANQGSEATYESGFVIDKFPISRPNLTFSTLTVSNMSPEDSSIYLCSVSGSPQETLYFGPGTRLLVL.

This clonotype was seen only a few times. The chain carries TRBV9 and TRBJ2-1; 11 nucleotides agree with TRBD2. The CDR3 length is 15 residues. The V gene's germline CDR1 is SGDLS and CDR2 YYNGEE. The ends lost 3 bases at V and 9 bases at J; junction bases unmatched: 8. The CDR3 coding sequence is TGTGCCAGCAGCGGCTTAGCGGGGGGGCCGAGTGAGCAGTTCTTC. Translating it yields CASSGLAGGPSEQFF.

The chain employs TRBV9 and TRBJ1-5; a possible D gene is TRBD1 (5 bases). This CDR3 is 15 amino acids long. Germline assignment: CDR1 SGDLS and CDR2 YYNGEE. The germline V and J ends were trimmed by 4 bases and 2 bases, with 13 bases remaining between them. The CDR3 protein is CASSQGVFGNQPQHF. The CDR3 coding sequence is TGTGCCAGCAGCCAAGGGGTTTTCGGCAATCAGCCCCAGCATTTT. Filled out from reference TRBV9 and TRBJ1-5, the complete variable domain reads DSGVTQTPKHLITATGQRVTLRCSPRSGDLSVYWYQQSLDQGLQFLIQYYNGEERAKGNILERFSAQQFPDLHSELNLSSLELGDSALYFCASSQGVFGNQPQHFGDGTRLSIL.

This clonotype was found a few times. This sequence joins TRBV5-1 and TRBJ1-1; D gene ambiguous. Germline-derived CDR1 and CDR2 are SGHRS and YFSETQ. The length of the CDR3 is 14 residues. The V end lost 0 bases, the J end lost 1 base, and 7 bases lay between the germline ends. The CDR3 protein is CASSLAQTNTEAFF. The CDR3 nucleotides are TGCGCCAGCAGCTTGGCACAAACGAACACTGAAGCTTTCTTT.

The chain recombines TRBV7-9 with TRBJ2-3; 7 bases map to TRBD1. V shed 5 bases and J 4 bases; nucleotides not matched to a gene: 6. The germline V gene has CDR1 SEHNR and CDR2 FQNEAQ (reference sequence). This CDR3 comprises 14 residues. The CDR3 loop reads CASSAQGFPDTQYF. The CDR3 DNA sequence: TGTGCCAGCAGCGCACAGGGGTTTCCAGATACGCAGTATTTT.

This clonotype was observed a few times. The chain links TRBV6-5 to TRBJ1-1, with 10 bases identical to TRBD1. This CDR3 spans 15 amino acids. Germline assignment: CDR1 MNHEY and CDR2 SVGAGI. J was trimmed by 8 bases and V by 2 bases; bases with no gene match: 8. DNA of the CDR3: TGTGCCAGCAGTTACGCCCCCCGGACAGGGGGGGAAGCTTTCTTT. It is translated as CASSYAPRTGGEAFF.

Details on this clonotype: A much larger clonotype is one base distant, so this may be a read error. This rearrangement joins TRBV7-2 to TRBJ2-1; 9 bases match TRBD2. From germline, CDR1 is SGHTA and CDR2 FQGNSA. The CDR3 is made up of 15 amino acids. In DNA form, the CDR3 reads TGTGCCAGCAGCTCCGGGACTAGCTCCTACGATGAGCAGTTCTTC. Translated: CASSSGTSSYDEQFF.

This rearrangement joins TRBV4-3 to TRBJ2-7; D possibly corresponds to TRBD1 (7 bases). This CDR3 has 15 residues. With 1 base removed from V and 3 bases from J, the gap between germline ends came to 13 bases. CDR1 and CDR2 from the germline V gene are LGHNA and YSLEER. The DNA for the CDR3 is TGCGCCAGCAGCCAAGGATCCCAGGGGGGCTACGAGCAGTACTTC. Residues: CASSQGSQGGYEQYF.

V usage is TRBV7-9 and J usage is TRBJ1-4; tentatively, D is TRBD1 (5 bases). V was clipped by 5 bases and J by 5 bases, with 9 bases between them. Germline CDR1 and CDR2: SEHNR and FQNEAQ (reference sequence). The CDR3 extends over 13 amino acids. This CDR3 reads CASSRRTNEKLFF. CDR3 DNA: TGTGCCAGCAGCCGCCGGACAAATGAAAAACTGTTTTTT.

V gene TRBV7-9 combines with J gene TRBJ1-2, with no clear D. From germline, CDR1 is SEHNR and CDR2 FQNEAQ (reference sequence). This CDR3 has 16 residues. The germline V and J ends were trimmed by 5 bases and 4 bases, with 20 bases remaining between them. The CDR3 reads CASSPSTETAIYGYTF. The CDR3 DNA is TGTGCCAGCAGCCCCTCGACCGAAACAGCTATCTATGGCTACACCTTC.

The rearrangement uses TRBV20-1 and TRBJ1-4, with 9 bases matching TRBD1. This CDR3 contains 15 residues. Germline V gene data show CDR1 as DFQATT and CDR2 as SNEGSKA (reference sequence). Unmatched junction bases numbered 7, after V lost 1 base and J lost 7 bases. CDR3 loop: CSARASGQGGEKLFF. In DNA form, the CDR3 reads TGCAGTGCTAGAGCCTCGGGACAGGGAGGTGAAAAACTGTTTTTT.

The V gene is TRBV5-1, the J gene TRBJ1-2, with D maybe TRBD1 (5 bases). The CDR3 length is 15 residues. The V gene lost 4 bases and the J gene lost 0 bases, with 13 bases spanning the gap. Germline V gene data show CDR1 as SGHRS and CDR2 as YFSETQ. The CDR3 DNA follows: TGCGCCAGCAGCCCGTGGGACGATACTAACTATGGCTACACCTTC. Translating gives CASSPWDDTNYGYTF.

Ten or more counts support this clonotype. The chain employs TRBV12-3 or TRBV12-4 and TRBJ2-1; a weak D match, TRBD1 (6 bases). CDR3 length: 14 residues. V lost 5 bases, J lost 4 bases, and 12 bases lay in between. Here the CDR3 DNA reads TGTGCCAGCAGTCCGGACAGTCCGTACAATGAGCAGTTCTTC. Translation gives CASSPDSPYNEQFF.

This clonotype turned up a few times. V usage is TRBV7-9 and J usage is TRBJ2-1; D is possibly TRBD1 (6 bases). The CDR3 is 15 residues long. Germline-derived CDR1 and CDR2 are SEHNR and FQNEAQ (reference sequence). V lost 5 bases to trimming and J lost 11 bases, with 22 bases between them. Here the CDR3 reads CASSLAGVREGQQFF. Written as DNA, the CDR3 is TGTGCCAGCAGCCTGGCAGGGGTGAGGGAAGGCCAGCAGTTCTTC.

In its sample, this clonotype was seen a few times. The V call is TRBV4-3, the J call TRBJ2-7, with D perhaps given as TRBD1 or TRBD2 (5 bases each). This CDR3 is built from 15 residues. V was trimmed by 4 bases and J by 3 bases, leaving 16 bases between them. Germline values: CDR1 LGHNA, CDR2 YSLEER. The CDR3 here is CASSRGPSLGYEQYF. CDR3 nucleotide sequence: TGCGCCAGCAGCCGGGGACCGTCCTTGGGCTACGAGCAGTACTTC.

The V gene is TRBV7-9, the J gene TRBJ2-1, with D hard to call. Germline V gene lookup returns CDR1 SEHNR and CDR2 FQNEAQ (reference sequence). V lost 4 bases, J lost 9 bases, and 16 bases lay in between. This CDR3 comprises 14 residues. The CDR3 spells CASSWDGFQVEQFF. Written as DNA, the CDR3 is TGTGCCAGCAGCTGGGATGGATTTCAGGTTGAGCAGTTCTTC.

This clonotype was found a few times. The chain has TRBV2 and TRBJ2-2, with 7 bases matching TRBD2. Germline V gene data show CDR1 as SNHLY and CDR2 as FYNNEI. There are 14 residues in the CDR3. The junction had 4 bases not matched to a gene; V was cut back by 8 bases and J by 1 base. In DNA, the CDR3 is TGTGCCAGCTCTGAGCGGGGGAACACCGGGGAGCTGTTTTTT. Translated, it gives CASSERGNTGELFF.

This clonotype was counted once. This sequence joins TRBV9 and TRBJ2-7, with D uncertain. CDR1 is SGDLS, CDR2 YYNGEE, per germline. This CDR3 has 13 amino acids. V was clipped by 6 bases and J by 5 bases, with 15 bases between them. The CDR3 sequence: CASTPAIGHEQYF. DNA for the CDR3: TGTGCCAGCACCCCGGCAATAGGCCACGAGCAGTACTTC.

The rearrangement joins TRBV6-2 or TRBV6-3 to TRBJ2-3, with a tentative D call TRBD1 (6 bases). The CDR3 extends over 15 amino acids. Per the germline V gene, CDR1 is MNHEY and CDR2 is SVGEGT. V dropped 5 bases and J dropped 3 bases, with 15 bases sitting between them. In DNA form, the CDR3 reads TGTGCCAGCAGTCAGCGACAGGTTGGGACAGATACGCAGTATTTT. Translated, it gives CASSQRQVGTDTQYF.

The V gene is TRBV19, the J gene TRBJ2-4; D may match TRBD1 or TRBD2 (6 bases each). Germline CDR1 reads LNHDA; CDR2 reads SQIVND (reference sequence). Trimming took 5 bases from V and 3 from J, leaving 20 bases between them. CDR3 length: 17 amino acids. As DNA, the CDR3 is TGTGCCAGTAGTCTCCCCTCCGGAGGGGGAGACAAAAACATTCAGTACTTC. Encoded protein: CASSLPSGGGDKNIQYF.

The rearrangement uses TRBV6-2 or TRBV6-3 and TRBJ2-4, with D possibly TRBD2 on 5 matching bases. The CDR3 spans 15 residues. Trimming left V 7 bases short and J 2 bases short, with 15 bases between. Germline loops: CDR1 MNHEY, CDR2 SVGEGT. The CDR3 loop is CASTAGDFSKNIQYF. Here the CDR3 DNA reads TGTGCCAGCACCGCGGGTGATTTTTCCAAAAACATTCAGTACTTC.

The chain joins TRBV29-1 to TRBJ1-1, with TRBD1 identical over 8 bases. The CDR3 contains 13 residues. V was clipped by 2 bases and J by 7 bases; unmatched bases: 6. The germline gives CDR1 SQVTM, CDR2 ANQGSEA. The CDR3 coding sequence is TGCAGCGTTGAAAGCCAGGGGGCCAATGAAGCTTTCTTT. This encodes CSVESQGANEAFF.